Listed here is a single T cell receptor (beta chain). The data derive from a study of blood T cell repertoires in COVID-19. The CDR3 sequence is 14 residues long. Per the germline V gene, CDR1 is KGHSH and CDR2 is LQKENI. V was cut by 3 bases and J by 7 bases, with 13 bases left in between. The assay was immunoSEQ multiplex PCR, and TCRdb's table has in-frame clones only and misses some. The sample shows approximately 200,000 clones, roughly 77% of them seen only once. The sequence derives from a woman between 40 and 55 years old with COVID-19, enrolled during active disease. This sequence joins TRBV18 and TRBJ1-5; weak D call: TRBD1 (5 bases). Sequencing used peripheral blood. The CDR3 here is CASSPSGGDQPQHF. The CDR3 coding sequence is TGTGCCAGCTCACCGTCGGGAGGGGACCAGCCCCAGCATTTT.